This is a list of T cell receptor beta chains from one sample in a study of blood T cells in healthy people across ages. A single record per CDR3 protein comes from TCRdb applying MiXCR to the 5' RACE reads. In the table there are around 1.7 million distinct CDR3 sequences, approximately 28% of which are singletons. Sequencing was done on a sample of blood. The receptors come from a woman aged 30 to 39 in good health. CDR3s include the opening cysteine and the closing phenylalanine or tryptophan. Each record gives: J gene, V gene, D gene, clone size, CDR3 protein, CDR3 DNA. D genes are given only for firm matches. Size is stated for part of the rows, as once, few or many counts, or as a class when the clone is expanded.

j_call: TRBJ1-2; v_call: TRBV6-5; d_call: NA; clone_size: many; cdr3_aa: CASSYEGRYGYTF; cdr3_nt: TGTGCCAGCAGTTACGAGGGACGGTATGGCTACACCTTC
j_call: TRBJ2-6; v_call: TRBV20-1; d_call: NA; clone_size: few; cdr3_aa: CSARDWALGANVLTF; cdr3_nt: TGCAGTGCTAGAGATTGGGCTCTGGGGGCCAACGTCCTGACTTTC
j_call: TRBJ2-1; v_call: TRBV24-1; d_call: NA; clone_size: NA; cdr3_aa: CATSDVDNEQFF; cdr3_nt: TGTGCCACCAGTGATGTGGACAATGAGCAGTTCTTC
j_call: TRBJ2-5; v_call: TRBV5-6; d_call: NA; clone_size: many; cdr3_aa: CASSFLRSRGETQYF; cdr3_nt: TGTGCCAGCAGCTTCCTCCGGTCCCGAGGGGAGACCCAGTACTTC
j_call: TRBJ2-7; v_call: TRBV7-2; d_call: TRBD2; clone_size: many; cdr3_aa: CASTPGLAGRDEQYF; cdr3_nt: TGTGCCAGCACCCCGGGACTAGCGGGGAGGGACGAGCAGTACTTC
j_call: TRBJ2-7; v_call: TRBV30; d_call: NA; clone_size: few; cdr3_aa: CAWSFLDQETQYF; cdr3_nt: TGTGCCTGGAGTTTTCTAGACCAAGAGACCCAGTACTTT
j_call: TRBJ1-6; v_call: TRBV7-9; d_call: NA; clone_size: NA; cdr3_aa: CASSLVSRVNSPLHF; cdr3_nt: TGTGCCAGCAGCTTAGTCAGCAGGGTAAATTCACCCCTCCACTTT
j_call: TRBJ1-6; v_call: TRBV7-9; d_call: TRBD1; clone_size: NA; cdr3_aa: CASSPWDRGGSSPLHF; cdr3_nt: TGTGCCAGCAGCCCGTGGGACAGGGGCGGTAGTTCACCCCTCCACTTT
j_call: TRBJ2-7; v_call: TRBV25-1; d_call: TRBD2; clone_size: NA; cdr3_aa: CASSGSGLACSEQYF; cdr3_nt: TGTGCCAGCAGTGGGTCGGGACTAGCGTGCTCCGAGCAGTACTTC
j_call: TRBJ2-4; v_call: TRBV18; d_call: NA; clone_size: few; cdr3_aa: CASSPPLRDEQYF; cdr3_nt: TGTGCCAGCTCACCACCGCTGCGGGATGAGCAGTACTTC
j_call: TRBJ1-1; v_call: TRBV30; d_call: NA; clone_size: NA; cdr3_aa: CAWTGHWNTEAFF; cdr3_nt: TGTGCCTGGACCGGACACTGGAACACTGAAGCTTTCTTT
j_call: TRBJ2-1; v_call: TRBV5-1; d_call: TRBD2; clone_size: few; cdr3_aa: CASSFGSGSRNEQFF; cdr3_nt: TGCGCCAGCAGCTTCGGTAGCGGGAGTCGGAATGAGCAGTTCTTC
j_call: TRBJ1-2; v_call: TRBV28; d_call: NA; clone_size: few; cdr3_aa: CASSSETYGYTF; cdr3_nt: TGTGCCAGCAGCTCTGAGACCTATGGCTACACCTTC
j_call: TRBJ2-7; v_call: TRBV5-1; d_call: NA; clone_size: many; cdr3_aa: CASSLEQRHPPYEQYF; cdr3_nt: TGCGCCAGCAGCTTGGAACAGCGGCATCCACCCTACGAGCAGTACTTC
j_call: TRBJ2-7; v_call: TRBV4-3; d_call: NA; clone_size: many; cdr3_aa: CASSQAEGGGYEQYF; cdr3_nt: TGCGCCAGCAGCCAAGCGGAGGGAGGAGGCTACGAGCAGTACTTC
j_call: TRBJ2-5; v_call: TRBV20-1; d_call: NA; clone_size: few; cdr3_aa: CSARDQYHQETQYF; cdr3_nt: TGCAGTGCTAGAGATCAATACCACCAAGAGACCCAGTACTTC
j_call: TRBJ2-5; v_call: TRBV5-1; d_call: NA; clone_size: NA; cdr3_aa: CASSLGGTGSQETQYF; cdr3_nt: TGCGCCAGCAGCTTGGGGGGTACAGGGTCCCAAGAGACCCAGTACTTC
j_call: TRBJ2-1; v_call: TRBV20-1; d_call: NA; clone_size: NA; cdr3_aa: CSARDRTRIEQFF; cdr3_nt: TGCAGTGCTAGGGACCGGACGCGAATCGAGCAGTTCTTC
j_call: TRBJ1-1; v_call: TRBV7-2; d_call: NA; clone_size: NA; cdr3_aa: CTSSQTGMNTEAFF; cdr3_nt: TGTACCAGCAGCCAGACGGGCATGAACACTGAAGCTTTCTTT
j_call: TRBJ2-7; v_call: TRBV7-9; d_call: NA; clone_size: NA; cdr3_aa: CASSLGGGGTLREQYF; cdr3_nt: TGTGCCAGCAGCTTAGGAGGGGGCGGGACTCTTCGCGAGCAGTACTTC
j_call: TRBJ1-6; v_call: TRBV5-1; d_call: NA; clone_size: NA; cdr3_aa: CASSAGGETPLHF; cdr3_nt: TGCGCCAGCAGCGCCGGTGGGGAGACACCCCTCCACTTT
j_call: TRBJ1-1; v_call: TRBV5-1; d_call: NA; clone_size: NA; cdr3_aa: CAGSYETRNTEAFF; cdr3_nt: TGCGCCGGCAGCTATGAGACACGGAACACTGAAGCTTTCTTT
j_call: TRBJ2-5; v_call: TRBV10-3; d_call: NA; clone_size: few; cdr3_aa: CAIQREGETQYF; cdr3_nt: TGTGCCATACAACGTGAGGGAGAGACCCAGTACTTC